This T cell receptor (beta chain) derives from a study of control samples from healthy donors and cancer patients. This table comes from immunoSEQ multiplex PCR, and its TCRdb copy is limited to in-frame clones, with some not included. Of tens of thousands of clones listed, 85% are singletons. V shed 3 bases and J 4 bases; nucleotides not matched to a gene: 6. CDR1 and CDR2 from the germline V gene are SGDLS and YYNGEE. This CDR3 is 15 amino acids long. This sequence was found in a man aged 35-49 years in good health. J is TRBJ1-1 and V is TRBV9, with TRBD1 matching 10 bases. Sequenced material: blood. The CDR3 DNA follows: TGTGCCAGCAGCGCCCGACAGGGGGCGCCCACTGAAGCTTTCTTT. Translation gives CASSARQGAPTEAFF. The full variable domain, in which reference TRBV9 and TRBJ1-1 provide the parts outside the CDR3, is DSGVTQTPKHLITATGQRVTLRCSPRSGDLSVYWYQQSLDQGLQFLIQYYNGEERAKGNILERFSAQQFPDLHSELNLSSLELGDSALYFCASSARQGAPTEAFFGQGTRLTVV.